This T cell receptor (beta chain) was captured by sequencing in a study of blood T cell repertoires in COVID-19. Study at large: Sites across the United States, Italy and Spain contributed samples from acute and convalescent COVID-19. PBMCs, B-cell-depleted T cells, or T cells were the source of the cDNA or gDNA that made up the material.

This CDR3 contains 13 residues. Germline V gene sequence: CDR1 MGHRA, CDR2 YSYEKL. Trimming stripped 1 base from V and 8 bases from J, with 6 bases between. In the original processing: For nucleated cells, counts were estimated from reference gene primer amplification. Clones were read by immunoSEQ multiplex PCR, and TCRdb kept only the in-frame ones, dropping some. That table gives V, J and clone size, and the DNA gave D and trimming. The sample holds 150,000 to 200,000 clones, less than 90% seen once. J is TRBJ1-6 and V is TRBV4-1; D unclear. The TCR comes from a human donor with acute COVID-19. The donor label of this sample is uncertain. Sequencing was carried out using PBMCs or T cells enriched from blood (not recorded which). As DNA, the CDR3 is TGCGCCAGCAGCCAAGCCCTTTATTCACCCCTCCACTTT. The encoded protein is CASSQALYSPLHF.